The 28 T cell receptor beta chains reported below all come from one sample, sequenced in a study of T-cell memory formation after mild COVID-19. Each CDR3 protein gets one entry after TCRdb re-called the 5' RACE reads with MiXCR. The sample carries roughly 250,000 distinct CDR3 sequences, 16% recorded once. Input material: PBMCs or a T cell subset sorted from them (not recorded which). The receptors were sampled from a young man who had mild COVID-19 (a few samples of this study predate the infection). Cell type and time point are not known.

This clonotype was counted between two and nine times. The chain couples TRBV5-6 to TRBJ2-2; perhaps TRBD2 as D (5 bases). The CDR3 is made up of 16 amino acids. CDR1 and CDR2 (germline): SGHDT, YYEEEE. V was cut by 0 bases and J by 1 base, with 10 bases left in between. CDR3 sequence reads: CASSLDTRGNTGELFF. For the CDR3, the DNA is TGTGCCAGCAGCTTGGATACCCGGGGGAACACCGGGGAGCTGTTTTTT. The entire variable domain, with the rest obtained from reference TRBV5-6 and TRBJ2-2, is as follows: DAGVTQSPTHLIKTRGQQVTLRCSPKSGHDTVSWYQQALGQGPQFIFQYYEEEERQRGNFPDRFSGHQFPNYSSELNVNALLLGDSALYLCASSLDTRGNTGELFFGEGSRLTVL.

The chain is built from TRBV4-2 and TRBJ2-5, with TRBD1 matching 11 bases. From germline, CDR1 is LGHNA and CDR2 YNFKEQ. J gave up 5 bases and V 5 bases, and 4 bases lay outside the gene matches. CDR3 length: 14 residues. The CDR3 loop reads CASSGRDRGETQYF. The CDR3 region has the DNA TGTGCCAGCAGCGGCCGGGACAGGGGGGAGACCCAGTACTTC.

This chain connects TRBV5-1 to TRBJ1-6; 7 bases are a match to TRBD1. Germline CDR1 SGHRS, CDR2 YFSETQ. V was pared by 0 bases and J by 13 bases, with 4 bases of the junction left unmatched. The CDR3 is 13 amino acids. As DNA, the CDR3 is TGCGCCAGCAGCTTGGGACAGGGTGGTCCCCTCCACTTT. It yields the protein CASSLGQGGPLHF.

The chain uses TRBV5-1 and TRBJ1-2; TRBD1 matches at 8 bases. V shed 0 bases, J shed 2 bases, and the junction held 6 bases outside the gene matches. The CDR3 loop spans 16 amino acids. CDR1 is SGHRS and CDR2 is YFSETQ in the germline V gene. CDR3 loop: CASSLVETGANYGYTF. The DNA for the CDR3 is TGCGCCAGCAGCTTGGTCGAGACAGGGGCAAACTATGGCTACACCTTC.

This chain links TRBV4-1 with TRBJ2-7; D ambiguous. The germline CDR1 and CDR2 sequences are MGHRA and YSYEKL. V shed 1 base and J shed 7 bases, with 17 bases lying between them. The CDR3 is 15 residues long. CDR3 nucleotide sequence: TGCGCCAGCAGCCAAGCGGATACGGACGGGCGTGAGCAGTACTTC. It is translated as CASSQADTDGREQYF.

This clonotype was found a few times. This chain joins TRBV9 and TRBJ2-7, with 11 bases fitting TRBD2. V trimming: 3 bases; J trimming: 0 bases; junction bases outside the gene matches: 2. Germline-derived CDR1 and CDR2 are SGDLS and YYNGEE. This CDR3 region has 15 residues. The CDR3 sequence is CASSASGGPSYEQYF. DNA of the CDR3: TGTGCCAGCAGCGCTAGCGGGGGGCCCTCCTACGAGCAGTACTTC.

This clonotype was counted ten times or more. This chain joins TRBV10-2 and TRBJ2-3; 13 positions match TRBD2. The CDR3 sequence is 14 residues long. J was trimmed by 6 bases and V by 6 bases; bases with no gene match: 3. The V gene's germline CDR1 is WSHSY and CDR2 SAAADI. The CDR3 DNA sequence: TGCGCCAGCAGACTAGCGGGGGGGGCGGATACGCAGTATTTT. It translates to CASRLAGGADTQYF.

This sequence joins TRBV4-2 and TRBJ1-5, with D tentatively TRBD1 (6 bases). This CDR3 spans 17 amino acids. Germline V gene lookup returns CDR1 LGHNA and CDR2 YNFKEQ. Trimming took 1 base from V and 3 from J, leaving 16 bases between them. The CDR3 sequence is CASSQVQVGGHNQPQHF. CDR3 nucleotide sequence: TGTGCCAGCAGCCAAGTACAGGTGGGGGGCCACAATCAGCCCCAGCATTTT.

The chain recombines TRBV3-1 with TRBJ1-1; a possible D gene is TRBD1 (6 bases). Trimming removed 8 bases at V and 6 bases at J, with 16 bases between. Germline V gene sequence: CDR1 LGHDT, CDR2 YNNKEL (reference sequence). The CDR3 is made up of 13 amino acids. The CDR3 sequence is CASAGTNLPEAFF. In nucleotides, the CDR3 is TGTGCCAGCGCGGGGACAAACTTACCTGAAGCTTTCTTT.

The rearrangement joins TRBV7-3 to TRBJ2-3, with 9 bases matching TRBD1. The V segment lost 1 base and the J segment 5 bases; nucleotides outside the gene matches: 7. The CDR3 covers 16 residues. CDR1 SGHTA and CDR2 FQGTGA come from the germline V gene. The CDR3 protein is CASSLMGTGTQDTQYF. CDR3 nucleotide sequence: TGTGCCAGCAGCTTAATGGGGACAGGGACGCAAGATACGCAGTATTTT. The full variable domain, in which reference TRBV7-3 and TRBJ2-3 provide the parts outside the CDR3, is GAGVSQTPSNKVTEKGKYVELRCDPISGHTALYWYRQSLGQGPEFLIYFQGTGAADDSGLPNDRFFAVRPEGSVSTLKIQRTERGDSAVYLCASSLMGTGTQDTQYFGPGTRLTVL.

Concerning this clonotype itself: A much larger clone lies one base from this, so it may be a read error. The rearrangement links TRBV27 to TRBJ1-1; D is perhaps TRBD1 (5 bases). Per the germline V gene, CDR1 is MNHEY and CDR2 is SMNVEV (reference sequence). V shed 0 bases and J shed 1 base, with 6 bases lying between them. CDR3 length equals 14 residues. In nucleotides, the CDR3 is TGTGCCAGCAGTTTATCCAGGGCGAACACTGAAGCTTTCTTT. This encodes CASSLSRANTEAFF.

In its sample, this clonotype was seen a few times. This rearrangement joins TRBV6-5 to TRBJ2-7, with 7 bases fitting TRBD2. The CDR3 covers 13 residues. In germline, CDR1 is MNHEY, CDR2 SVGAGI. Trimming removed 2 bases from V and 6 bases from J; junction bases left unmatched: 4. The DNA of the CDR3 is TGTGCCAGCAGTTACCGACTAGCCCGCGAGCAGTACTTC. It is translated as CASSYRLAREQYF.

The rearrangement uses TRBV7-2 and TRBJ1-6; TRBD1 might be the D (5 bases). From germline, CDR1 is SGHTA and CDR2 FQGNSA. This CDR3 is 14 amino acids long. V was pared by 7 bases and J by 9 bases, with 16 bases between. The CDR3 sequence is CASIDTKGRSPLHF. The CDR3, as DNA: TGTGCCAGCATAGATACGAAGGGGCGTTCACCCCTCCACTTT. The full variable domain, in which reference TRBV7-2 and TRBJ1-6 provide the parts outside the CDR3, is GAGVSQSPSNKVTEKGKDVELRCDPISGHTALYWYRQSLGQGLEFLIYFQGNSAPDKSGLPSDRFSAERTGGSVSTLTIQRTQQEDSAVYLCASIDTKGRSPLHFGNGTRLTVT.

The chain employs TRBV7-8 and TRBJ2-7; tentative D call: TRBD1 (6 bases). V was pared by 5 bases and J by 6 bases, with 14 bases between. This CDR3 comprises 13 residues. The germline gives CDR1 SGHVS, CDR2 FQNEAQ. CDR3 sequence: CASSQDTGSEQYV. The DNA for the CDR3 is TGTGCCAGCAGCCAGGACACAGGGAGCGAGCAGTACGTC.

The chain is built from TRBV27 and TRBJ1-1; unclear D gene. The CDR3 runs to 13 residues. The V and J ends lost 3 bases and 3 bases respectively, with 8 bases between them. Germline CDR1 and CDR2: MNHEY and SMNVEV (reference sequence). The CDR3 is CASSFAVDTEAFF. CDR3 nucleotide sequence: TGTGCCAGCAGTTTCGCGGTCGACACTGAAGCTTTCTTT.

This rearrangement joins TRBV5-1 to TRBJ2-3; D is possibly TRBD2 (5 bases). This CDR3 spans 13 amino acids. The V gene's germline CDR1 is SGHRS and CDR2 YFSETQ. The V and J ends lost 2 bases and 8 bases respectively, with 12 bases between them. The CDR3 DNA sequence: TGCGCCAGCAGCTTCGAGGGAATCGGTACGCAGTATTTT. This encodes CASSFEGIGTQYF.

This clonotype was detected many times. The rearrangement links TRBV5-1 to TRBJ2-1, with 7 bases aligning to TRBD2. The CDR3 contains 15 residues. The V gene end was trimmed by 4 bases and the J gene end by 5 bases; junction bases not matched to a gene: 9. Germline CDR1 and CDR2: SGHRS and YFSETQ. The CDR3 region has the DNA TGCGCCAGCAGCGCAGCTAGCGGCGTCAACAATGAGCAGTTCTTC. Translated, it gives CASSAASGVNNEQFF.

J is TRBJ1-5 and V is TRBV7-2; D gene uncertain. CDR1 is SGHTA, CDR2 FQGNSA, per germline. The CDR3 sequence is 12 residues long. V was pared by 3 bases and J by 6 bases, with 6 bases between. The CDR3 reads CASSFEAQPQHF. The DNA for the CDR3 is TGTGCCAGCAGCTTTGAAGCTCAGCCCCAGCATTTT.

This clonotype came up a few times. The chain is built from TRBV6-5 and TRBJ2-5, with 10 bases fitting TRBD2. Per germline, CDR1 MNHEY and CDR2 SVGAGI. With 0 bases clipped from V and 5 bases from J, the junction kept 3 bases outside the gene matches. This CDR3 contains 15 residues. The DNA for the CDR3 is TGTGCCAGCAGTTACTCGACTAGCGGGTGGGAGACCCAGTACTTC. This sequence encodes CASSYSTSGWETQYF.

The rearrangement uses TRBV29-1 and TRBJ1-5, with 7 bases matching TRBD1. The germline CDR1 and CDR2 sequences are SQVTM and ANQGSEA. With V trimmed by 1 base and J by 7 bases, 7 bases remained unmatched. The CDR3 contains 14 residues. The CDR3 sequence is CSVEGTGVGQPQHF. CDR3 coding DNA: TGCAGCGTTGAAGGAACAGGGGTTGGGCAGCCCCAGCATTTT.

V usage is TRBV20-1 and J usage is TRBJ2-7; D may be TRBD2 (5 bases). The CDR3 contains 12 residues. CDR1 and CDR2 from the germline V gene are DFQATT and SNEGSKA (reference sequence). V lost 7 bases to trimming and J lost 4 bases, with 14 bases between them. The CDR3 spells CSVKRRTYEQYF. The CDR3 coding sequence is TGCAGTGTGAAGCGGAGGACTTACGAGCAGTACTTC.

Only a few counts were recorded for this clonotype. The chain recombines TRBV7-2 with TRBJ1-6; D might be TRBD1 (5 bases). The germline V gene encodes CDR1 SGHTA and CDR2 FQGNSA. The CDR3 contains 17 residues. Trimming took 5 bases from V and 0 from J, leaving 14 bases between them. The CDR3 DNA reads TGTGCCAGCAGCCCGAGACAGCGGCTCTCCTATAATTCACCCCTCCACTTT. Translation gives CASSPRQRLSYNSPLHF.

V is TRBV20-1 and J is TRBJ2-1, with 8 bases fitting TRBD1. The germline gives CDR1 DFQATT, CDR2 SNEGSKA (reference sequence). This CDR3 is built from 13 residues. The junction had 3 bases not matched to a gene; V was cut back by 5 bases and J by 3 bases. The CDR3 nucleotides read TGCAGTGCTCCGGGACAGGTCTACAATGAGCAGTTCTTC. This gives the protein CSAPGQVYNEQFF.

V gene TRBV20-1 combines with J gene TRBJ2-7; D ambiguous. V gave up 2 bases and J gave up 5 bases, with 7 bases separating them. CDR1 is DFQATT, CDR2 SNEGSKA, per germline (reference sequence). This CDR3 has 11 amino acids. This chain's CDR3 is CSARSGHEQYF. In DNA, the CDR3 is TGCAGTGCTAGATCCGGGCACGAGCAGTACTTC.

This clonotype has a handful of counts. This chain uses TRBV21-1 with TRBJ1-4; TRBD1 is the table's D call and was not checked against the DNA. TRBV21-1 is classified as a pseudogene. The CDR3 is 14 amino acids. CDR3 in amino acids: CASTRTGFNEKLFF. CDR3 nucleotide sequence: TGTGCCAGCACCCGGACGGGCTTTAATGAAAAACTGTTTTTT.

This clonotype was seen a few times. The gene calls are TRBV7-2 and TRBJ2-1; D unresolved. CDR1 and CDR2 from the germline V gene are SGHTA and FQGNSA. CDR3 length: 14 residues. Between the trimmed V and J ends, which lost 2 bases and 4 bases, there was a span of 9 bases. The CDR3 protein is CASSLIQGYNEQFF. In DNA form, the CDR3 reads TGTGCCAGCAGCTTAATCCAAGGGTACAATGAGCAGTTCTTC.

The chain joins TRBV10-3 to TRBJ1-1; D is unclear. This CDR3 has 14 amino acids. CDR1 is ENHRY and CDR2 is SYGVKD in the germline V gene. V was clipped by 0 bases and J by 4 bases, with 9 bases between them. This CDR3 reads CAISESGSSTEAFF. The CDR3 DNA is TGTGCCATCAGTGAGTCCGGATCGAGCACTGAAGCTTTCTTT.

This clonotype was observed a handful of times. The V gene is TRBV19, the J gene TRBJ2-7; 7 bases are shared with TRBD1. Germline CDR1 and CDR2: LNHDA and SQIVND (reference sequence). There are 14 residues in the CDR3. Trimming at V came to 1 base and at J to 4 bases, leaving 4 bases not matched to a gene. The CDR3 DNA reads TGTGCCAGTAGTATAGGTCCACAGGGGTACGAGCAGTACTTC. The encoded protein is CASSIGPQGYEQYF.